The 8 T cell receptor beta chains presented below share a single source sample, sequenced in a study of T cell repertoires in cytomegalovirus infection. TCRdb called the reads again in MiXCR, with one record for every CDR3 protein. Here the sample spans 800,000 to 950,000 distinct CDR3 sequences, about 31% being singletons. Antigens for these TCRs are unknown. This specimen was cultured CD8+ T cells from PBMCs, taken from culture after CMV antigen stimulation. The receptor source for this set is a human donor in good health (CMV status not recorded). Some clones in this sample may be carry-over from other donors' samples.

The V call is TRBV6-5, the J call TRBJ2-6; D ambiguous. Trimming pared 0 bases from V and 4 bases from J, leaving 4 bases between. The CDR3 length is 14 residues. Germline V lookup: CDR1 MNHEY, CDR2 SVGAGI. CDR3 in DNA: TGTGCCAGCAGTTACTCGAACGGGGCCAACGTCCTGACTTTC. Its translation: CASSYSNGANVLTF.

This clonotype turned up a few times. V gene TRBV24-1 combines with J gene TRBJ2-1; the D call may be TRBD1 or TRBD2 (5 bases each). The CDR3 loop spans 13 amino acids. Trimming shortened V by 9 bases and J by 0 bases, and 8 bases separated the two germline ends. The germline V gene encodes CDR1 KGHDR and CDR2 SFDVKD. The CDR3 here is CATGTSSYNEQFF. The CDR3 nucleotides read TGTGCCACCGGGACCTCCTCCTACAATGAGCAGTTCTTC.

The genes are TRBV7-9 and TRBJ2-3; no definite D call. Trimming took 5 bases from V and 2 from J, leaving 11 bases between them. The CDR3 contains 14 residues. CDR1 is SEHNR and CDR2 is FQNEAQ in the germline V gene (reference sequence). CDR3 sequence: CASSASENTDTQYF. For the CDR3, the DNA is TGTGCCAGCAGCGCCTCCGAGAACACAGATACGCAGTATTTT.

The chain joins TRBV9 to TRBJ2-7, with D maybe TRBD1 (6 bases). CDR3 size: 14 residues. V was pared by 4 bases and J by 0 bases, with 11 bases between. CDR1 and CDR2 (germline): SGDLS, YYNGEE. The CDR3 DNA reads as TGTGCCAGCAGCACGGGACACAGCTCCTACGAGCAGTACTTC. This gives the protein CASSTGHSSYEQYF.

In its sample, this clonotype was seen a few times. This rearrangement joins TRBV4-3 to TRBJ2-1; TRBD1 agrees at 10 bases. The CDR3 consists of 15 residues. The junction had 6 bases not matched to a gene; V was cut back by 0 bases and J by 10 bases. Germline V CDR1 and CDR2: LGHNA, YSLEER. The CDR3 is CASSQDRTGGREQFF. DNA of the CDR3: TGCGCCAGCAGCCAAGACAGGACAGGGGGGCGGGAGCAGTTCTTC.

This chain joins TRBV12-3 or TRBV12-4 and TRBJ2-1, with D perhaps TRBD2 (6 bases). The V end was cut by 5 bases, the J end by 3 bases, with 17 bases between. The CDR3 runs 16 residues. CDR3 nucleotides: TGTGCCAGCAGTCCCCACGGGGGACCCCGCTACAATGAGCAGTTCTTC. Protein: CASSPHGGPRYNEQFF.

This chain connects TRBV3-1 to TRBJ2-5, with 9 bases aligning to TRBD1. The CDR3 runs to 15 residues. Trimming cost V 0 bases and J 3 bases; bases outside gene matches: 2. Germline lookup yields CDR1 LGHDT and CDR2 YNNKEL (reference sequence). In nucleotides, the CDR3 is TGTGCCAGCAGCCAAGAACAGGGGGCGGAAGAGACCCAGTACTTC. Its translation is CASSQEQGAEETQYF.

The rearrangement links TRBV5-6 to TRBJ1-1, with 7 bases that match TRBD1. The junction had 9 bases not matched to a gene; V was cut back by 2 bases and J by 5 bases. This CDR3 has 15 amino acids. Germline loops: CDR1 SGHDT, CDR2 YYEEEE. Here the CDR3 reads CASSLGDSFGTEAFF. CDR3 sequence (DNA): TGTGCCAGCAGCTTAGGGGACAGTTTTGGAACTGAAGCTTTCTTT.